This T cell receptor (beta chain) was found in a study of cytomegalovirus exposure and HLA in healthy donors. Looking at the study overall: Early release data held 85 million or so unique TCRs from HLA-typed donors. Study-level points and caveats: Among TCR beta chains, those listed as cytomegalovirus-associated numbered over 150. When a later analysis was performed, an Asian-associated ancestry cluster reportedly had fewer N-insertions than the approximately 690-donor mean.

The CDR3 totals 16 residues. V lost 3 bases, J lost 2 bases, and 6 bases stayed unmatched. The V gene's germline CDR1 is LNHNV and CDR2 YYDKDF (reference sequence). PCR involved 60 Vbeta and 13 Jbeta primers. Profiling relied on immunoSEQ multiplex PCR, and the TCRdb table lists in-frame clones only, not all of them. The table includes roughly 150,000 clones, 66% detected once. Worth noting for this clone: Antigen: not known.

The gene calls are TRBV15 and TRBJ2-7; the match to TRBD2 covers 11 bases. Sequenced: PBMCs. This TCR was sampled from a human donor in good health. The CDR3: CATSSGPGLAAYEQYF. The CDR3 DNA is TGTGCCACCAGCAGTGGTCCGGGACTAGCGGCCTACGAGCAGTACTTC.